This T cell receptor (beta chain) was found in a study of OX40 agonist ivuxolimab in advanced cancers. Describing the broader study: Ivuxolimab was an agonistic, fully human IgG2 monoclonal antibody directed against OX40 (CD134), a costimulatory receptor. Intravenous ivuxolimab was administered to patients every 2 weeks at six dose levels: 0.01, 0.1, 0.3, 1.5, 3 and 10 mg/kg. Of the 50 to 55 dose-escalation patients, hepatocellular carcinoma was present in around 20, melanoma in roughly 15, renal cell carcinoma in 9 and head and neck cancer in 9. In the dose-escalation cohort, 70% to 85% of patients were male, and the mean age was 60 years with a range of about 20 to 80. Prior anti-PD-1, anti-PD-L1 or anti-CTLA-4 therapy was permitted, and checkpoint inhibitors had been received by more than 35% of dose-escalation patients. Partial responses occurred in three dose-escalation patients: two with cutaneous melanoma and one with hepatocellular carcinoma. Peripheral TCRbeta sequencing aimed to test whether ivuxolimab altered TCR sequence diversity and caused clonal T-cell expansion. The monotherapy dose-escalation portion (N of about 50 patients) of the phase I ivuxolimab trial is reported in the paper.

The trial excluded patients who had a history of autoimmune disease or were on systemic immunosuppression. Peripheral blood for TCR sequencing was drawn from every dose cohort at baseline, at cycle 4 day 1 and at cycle 7 day 1. The samples were drawn from a first-in-human, open-label, multicenter phase I dose-escalation trial of ivuxolimab. Adults with locally advanced or metastatic melanoma, renal cell carcinoma, hepatocellular carcinoma or head and neck squamous cell carcinoma were enrolled in the trial. Before TCR sequencing, CD4+ T cells and CD8+ T cells from peripheral blood were sorted into separate populations. Here is what the overall study found, with its caveats: In the 0.1-3.0 mg/kg groups, partial responders were among the patients with the lowest normalized peripheral clonal expansion, particularly in CD8+ T cells. After ivuxolimab, expanded clones were on average more numerous among CD8+ T cells than among CD4+ T cells. Low levels of normalized T-cell clonal expansion were also seen in some patients who did not respond. Antigen specificity was not determined for the clonally expanded peripheral T cells. Clonal expansion of both CD4+ and CD8+ blood T cells was observed from baseline to week 6 at doses 0.1 to 3.0 mg/kg.

Genomic DNA was extracted from sorted cells for sequencing of the TCRbeta CDR3 region. TCRbeta CDR3 regions were sequenced using the immunoSEQ Assay. TCRdb obtained this table from immuneACCESS and retained in-frame rearrangements with V and J assigned. These tables miss some clones; where compared with another copy, unresolved V genes account for less than half of the shortfall, and the remainder is unexplained. Recorded for this sample are more than 60,000 clones; 75% to 90% of them occurred a single time. Jointly, the top ten make up 13% to 15% of the sample. Ends trimmed: V by 5 bases, J by 4 bases; bases unmatched to a gene: 7. The CDR3 starts with the cysteine, ends with the phenylalanine, and has 14 residues. CDR3 DNA only is kept here, 42 bases in frame from base 1. From the germline V gene (reference sequence), CDR1 is GTSNPN and CDR2 is SVGIG. About this clone: No antigen is known for it. No clone much larger than this one lies a single base away; base qualities are absent.

The source is an adult with an advanced solid tumor such as melanoma, head and neck, liver or kidney cancer. The V gene is TRBV30 and the J gene is TRBJ2-3; 9 bases in between match TRBD1. This material consisted of CD4+ or CD8+ T cells sorted from blood, taken in a trial of the OX40 agonist ivuxolimab. In nucleotide form, the sequence is TGTGCCTGGGATGAGGGGACAGGGCCAGATACGCAGTATTTT. Its amino acids are CAWDEGTGPDTQYF. The full variable domain, completed from the reference TRBV30 and TRBJ2-3 proteins outside the CDR3, reads SQTIHQWPATLVQPVGSPLSLECTVEGTSNPNLYWYRQAAGRGLQLLFYSVGIGQISSEVPQNLSASRPQDRQFILSSKKLLLSDSGFYLCAWDEGTGPDTQYFGPGTRLTVL.